The clone carrying this T cell receptor (beta chain) showed up many times. Antigen unknown. Trimming left V 0 bases short and J 4 bases short, with 10 bases between. Germline CDR1 is SGHRS and CDR2 is YFSETQ. The CDR3 has 15 residues. Breast cancer patients provided tissue from their axillary draining lymph nodes. The data originate from a study of breast tumors, draining lymph nodes, adjacent tissues. Points from the study as a whole: Luminal-like breast cancer showed significantly greater tumor-nontumor repertoire similarity than basal-like breast cancer did. Data only fit, rather than demonstrated, lymph node origin of most tumor T cells.

TCRdb reprocessed the multiplex PCR reads with MiXCR, giving one entry per CDR3 protein. This sample has some 150,000 distinct CDR3 sequences, with about a fifth found just once. This sequence originates from a female donor with breast cancer. Some clones in this sample may be carry-over from other donors' samples. The sample was axillary lymph node tissue. This chain links TRBV5-1 with TRBJ2-2; D gene uncertain. The CDR3 sequence: CASSLVGLGTGELFF. CDR3 DNA sequence: TGCGCCAGCAGCTTGGTAGGGTTGGGCACCGGGGAGCTGTTTTTT. Full variable domain (remainder filled in from reference TRBV5-1 and TRBJ2-2): KAGVTQTPRYLIKTRGQQVTLSCSPISGHRSVSWYQQTPGQGLQFLFEYFSETQRNKGNFPGRFSGRQFSNSRSEMNVSTLELGDSALYLCASSLVGLGTGELFFGEGSRLTVL.